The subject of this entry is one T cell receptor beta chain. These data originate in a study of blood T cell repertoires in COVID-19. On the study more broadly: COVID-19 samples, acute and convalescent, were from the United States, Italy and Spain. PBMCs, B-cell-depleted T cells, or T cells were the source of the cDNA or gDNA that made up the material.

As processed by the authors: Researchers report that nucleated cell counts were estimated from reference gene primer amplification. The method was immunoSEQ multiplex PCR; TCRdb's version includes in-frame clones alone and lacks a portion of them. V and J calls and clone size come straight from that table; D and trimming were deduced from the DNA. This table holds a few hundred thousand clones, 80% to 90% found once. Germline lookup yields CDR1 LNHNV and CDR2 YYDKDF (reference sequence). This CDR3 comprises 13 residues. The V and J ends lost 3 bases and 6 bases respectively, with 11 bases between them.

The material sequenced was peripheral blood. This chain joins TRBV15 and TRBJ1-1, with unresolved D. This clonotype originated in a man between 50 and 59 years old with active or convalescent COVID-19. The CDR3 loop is CATSRDLKAEAFF. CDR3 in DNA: TGTGCCACCAGCAGGGACTTGAAGGCTGAAGCTTTCTTT.